This T cell receptor (beta chain) is from a study of EBV T-cell therapy then PD-1 blockade in nasopharyngeal carcinoma. Only in-frame clones appear in the TCRdb table, and some are missing; sequencing was by immunoSEQ multiplex PCR. The table has approximately 21,000 clones, around 82% seen once; the top ten hold around 30%. Note on this clone: Its specificity is unknown.

Treatment indicated: AdE1-LMPpoly-expanded autologous EBV-specific T-cell therapy followed by anti-PD-1 nivolumab. Germline lookup yields CDR1 SGHTA and CDR2 FQGNSA. The CDR3 is 16 amino acids. V lost 1 base and J 6 bases, leaving 18 bases between the germline ends. This clonotype was obtained from a man aged 40-55 years with nasopharyngeal carcinoma. The chain has TRBV7-2 and TRBJ2-5; D is perhaps TRBD1 or TRBD2 (5 bases each). The sample was CD8+ T cells from blood, taken between days 55 and 70 from a patient whose treatment included autologous EBV-specific T cells and nivolumab. CDR3 DNA: TGTGCCAGCAGCTTAGGAGGGGACCTTAGAGTCCAGACCCAGTACTTC. It specifies CASSLGGDLRVQTQYF.